This entry lists 21 T cell receptor beta chains sequenced from one sample in a study of T cell responses to AZD1222 COVID-19 vaccine. The protocol was immunoSEQ multiplex PCR, while the TCRdb copy is restricted to in-frame clones and leaves out a portion. The table records over 85,000 clones, over 85% of them present only once. The specimen comprised peripheral blood, sampled 28 days after the second AZD1222 dose. The origin of the receptors is an adult who received the AZD1222 COVID-19 vaccine.

The rearrangement links TRBV21-1 to TRBJ1-1; the tabulated D call, TRBD1, remains unverified against the DNA. TRBV21-1 is termed a pseudogene. The CDR3 is 23 amino acids. The CDR3 protein is CATSNTDTRRDRGPYPPNTEAFF. CDR3 DNA sequence: TGTGCCACCTCGAATACCGATACAAGACGGGACAGGGGGCCCTATCCCCCGAACACTGAAGCTTTCTTT.

V gene TRBV5-5 combines with J gene TRBJ1-4, with a possible D match to TRBD1 (6 bases). The CDR3 runs 14 residues. The V gene's germline CDR1 is SGHKS and CDR2 YYEKEE (reference sequence). V shed 1 base and J shed 5 bases, with 9 bases lying between them. In DNA, the CDR3 is TGTGCCAGCAGCTTGAGGGACACAAATGAAAAACTGTTTTTT. Translated, it gives CASSLRDTNEKLFF.

The rearrangement links TRBV30 to TRBJ2-7; TRBD1 agrees at 7 bases. CDR1 and CDR2 from the germline V gene are GTSNPN and SVGIG (reference sequence). The CDR3 covers 15 residues. J lost 0 bases, V lost 4 bases, and 9 bases had no gene match. The CDR3 spells CAWTPGQARSYEQYF. CDR3 DNA sequence: TGTGCCTGGACCCCAGGACAGGCGCGCTCCTACGAGCAGTACTTC.

The chain couples TRBV27 to TRBJ2-5; weak D call: TRBD1 (5 bases). Trimming stripped 2 bases from V and 4 bases from J, with 8 bases between. Germline V gives CDR1 MNHEY, CDR2 SMNVEV (reference sequence). CDR3 length equals 13 residues. The CDR3 reads CASSLGAVETQYF. The CDR3 DNA is TGTGCCAGCAGTTTAGGGGCGGTAGAGACCCAGTACTTC.

In its sample, this clone was seen a few times. The chain uses TRBV18 and TRBJ2-1; a weak D match, TRBD1 (6 bases). V was cut by 2 bases and J by 7 bases, with 12 bases left in between. Germline V CDR1 and CDR2: KGHSH, LQKENI. The CDR3 sequence is 14 residues long. CDR3 nucleotide sequence: TGTGCCAGCTCACCAGGGACACCGGCGAATGAGCAGTTCTTC. Translating gives CASSPGTPANEQFF.

V and J are TRBV29-1 and TRBJ2-7; D gene uncertain. The V end was cut by 6 bases, the J end by 3 bases, with 9 bases between. The CDR3 runs to 11 residues. Germline assignment: CDR1 SQVTM and CDR2 ANQGSEA. Here the CDR3 DNA reads TGCAGCGTCCAGGACGGCTACGAGCAGTACGTC. As protein: CSVQDGYEQYV.

V usage is TRBV7-3 and J usage is TRBJ2-5; D gene ambiguous. The length of the CDR3 is 11 residues. The V gene's germline CDR1 is SGHTA and CDR2 FQGTGA. The V and J ends lost 2 bases and 5 bases respectively, with 3 bases between them. The CDR3 bases are TGTGCCAGCAGCTTATGGGAGACCCAGTACTTC. Translating gives CASSLWETQYF.

Here the CDR3 reads CASSLPGPNYGYTF. DNA for the CDR3: TGCGCCAGCAGCTTGCCCGGGCCCAACTATGGCTACACCTTC. The chain carries TRBV5-1 and TRBJ1-2; D is unclear. The CDR3 has 14 amino acids. Trimming cost V 1 base and J 2 bases, with 9 bases left between them. CDR1 is SGHRS, CDR2 YFSETQ, per germline.

The table lists this clone with a count of one. This rearrangement joins TRBV5-1 to TRBJ2-1; no clear D. Germline V lookup: CDR1 SGHRS, CDR2 YFSETQ. This CDR3 has 15 residues. Trimming cost V 6 bases and J 5 bases, with 18 bases left between them. The CDR3: CASTTIAEPNNEQFF. DNA of the CDR3: TGCGCCAGCACTACTATAGCAGAACCGAACAATGAGCAGTTCTTC.

This sequence joins TRBV10-3 and TRBJ1-1, with D possibly TRBD1 on 6 matching bases. Trimming took 2 bases from V and 4 from J, leaving 8 bases between them. The CDR3 contains 13 residues. Germline V CDR1 and CDR2: ENHRY, SYGVKD. The CDR3 protein is CAISETGTTEAFF. CDR3 nucleotides: TGTGCCATCAGTGAGACAGGGACCACTGAAGCTTTCTTT.

The chain is built from TRBV3-1 (or the pseudogene TRBV3-2) and TRBJ2-1; maybe TRBD1 (5 bases). Looked up from germline, CDR1 is LGHDT and CDR2 is YNNKEL (reference sequence). The CDR3 loop spans 16 amino acids. Trimming stripped 0 bases from V and 1 base from J, with 10 bases between. The CDR3 here is CASSQDMQGSYNEQFF. CDR3 nucleotides: TGTGCCAGCAGCCAAGATATGCAGGGTTCCTACAATGAGCAGTTCTTC.

The chain employs TRBV7-9 and TRBJ2-3, with 9 bases matching TRBD2. The germline gives CDR1 SEHNR, CDR2 FQNEAQ (reference sequence). Trimming removed 0 bases from V and 2 bases from J; junction bases left unmatched: 6. The CDR3 length is 17 residues. The CDR3 region has the DNA TGTGCCAGCAGCTTAGCGGGCGGGGGGGCCCACACAGATACGCAGTATTTT. Protein product: CASSLAGGGAHTDTQYF.

The rearrangement joins TRBV7-6 to TRBJ1-2, with TRBD1 matching over 7 bases. V dropped 6 bases and J dropped 4; count of bases not matched to a gene: 8. Germline CDR1 is SGHVS and CDR2 is FNYEAQ. The length of the CDR3 is 14 residues. Here the CDR3 DNA reads TGTGCCAGCAGACCCCGGACAGGACGCTATGGCTACACCTTC. This gives the protein CASRPRTGRYGYTF.

This clone occurred a few times. This CDR3 reads CASSQEGYRPEKLFF. CDR3 bases: TGCGCCAGCAGCCAAGAGGGATACAGGCCCGAAAAACTGTTTTTT. The rearrangement joins TRBV4-1 to TRBJ1-4, with D possibly matching TRBD1 (5 bases). Germline V gives CDR1 MGHRA, CDR2 YSYEKL. The CDR3 totals 15 residues. The V gene lost 0 bases and the J gene lost 8 bases, with 13 bases spanning the gap.

The genes are TRBV9 and TRBJ2-7, with TRBD1 matching 8 bases. V shed 4 bases, J shed 1 base, and the junction held 7 bases outside the gene matches. CDR3 size: 15 residues. Germline V gene data show CDR1 as SGDLS and CDR2 as YYNGEE. CDR3 amino acids: CASSQGWTGSYEQYF. The DNA for the CDR3 is TGTGCCAGCAGCCAAGGGTGGACAGGGTCCTACGAGCAGTACTTC.

The V gene is TRBV3-1 (or the pseudogene TRBV3-2), the J gene TRBJ1-1, with a tentative D call TRBD1 (5 bases). V lost 4 bases and J lost 7, with 10 bases in between. The length of the CDR3 is 12 residues. Looked up from germline, CDR1 is LGHDT and CDR2 is YNNKEL (reference sequence). The CDR3 here is CASSPDGGEAFF. DNA for the CDR3: TGTGCCAGCAGCCCCGACGGGGGTGAAGCTTTCTTT.

This CDR3 is CASSPKPGRPMNYGYTF. CDR3 sequence (DNA): TGTGCCAGCAGCCCGAAACCCGGACGGCCGATGAACTATGGCTACACCTTC. This chain connects TRBV5-6 to TRBJ1-2; D ambiguous. Germline V gene sequence: CDR1 SGHDT, CDR2 YYEEEE. Between the trimmed V and J ends, which lost 4 bases and 2 bases, there was a span of 21 bases. CDR3 size: 17 residues.

The chain couples TRBV5-6 to TRBJ2-5, with D hard to call. Trimming took off 6 bases at V and 6 bases at J, with 18 bases between the two ends. This CDR3 region has 14 residues. CDR1 and CDR2 from the germline V gene are SGHDT and YYEEEE. The CDR3 sequence is CASTFTGAEQTQYF. CDR3 in DNA: TGTGCCAGCACCTTCACTGGCGCCGAGCAGACCCAGTACTTC.

The chain combines TRBV28 with TRBJ2-2, with D possibly TRBD1 on 5 matching bases. The CDR3 has 16 residues. Trimming removed 1 base at V and 4 bases at J, with 13 bases between. Germline CDR1 reads MDHEN; CDR2 reads SYDVKM. CDR3 sequence: CASSLYPKGVTGELFF. The CDR3 DNA follows: TGTGCCAGCAGTTTATACCCGAAAGGGGTCACCGGGGAGCTGTTTTTT.

The chain joins TRBV11-2 to TRBJ2-3, with 7 bases identical to TRBD2. The CDR3 is 13 residues long. Germline V gives CDR1 SGHAT, CDR2 FQNNGV. V lost 2 bases to trimming and J lost 6 bases; unmatched junction nucleotides: 2. The CDR3 DNA reads TGTGCCAGCAGCTTATTCGGGGGGGATACGCAGTATTTT. Encoded protein: CASSLFGGDTQYF.

This rearrangement joins TRBV4-3 to TRBJ1-1; possibly TRBD1 for D (5 bases). The germline V gene encodes CDR1 LGHNA and CDR2 YSLEER. The V and J ends lost 1 base and 5 bases respectively, with 17 bases between them. The CDR3 totals 16 residues. The CDR3 bases are TGCGCCAGCAGCCAAGGGATCAATCCGCGGGGGACTGAAGCTTTCTTT. Translated: CASSQGINPRGTEAFF.